This TCR beta chain was recorded in a study of cytomegalovirus exposure and HLA in healthy donors. It was with 60 Vbeta and 13 Jbeta primers that the PCR ran. Profiling relied on immunoSEQ multiplex PCR, and the TCRdb table lists in-frame clones only, not all of them. Among fewer than 80,000 clones listed, roughly 73% were seen once. With V trimmed by 4 bases and J by 7 bases, 9 bases remained unmatched. The CDR3 runs 14 residues. Germline V gene sequence: CDR1 SGHAT, CDR2 FQNNGV. The V and J genes are TRBV11-2 and TRBJ1-1, with 7 bases fitting TRBD1. The origin of this receptor is a woman aged 40-49 years in good health and CMV-seropositive. Sequencing was done on a sample of PBMCs. The DNA for the CDR3 is TGTGCCAGCAGCTCTGTACAGGGGCGAGGTGAAGCTTTCTTT. Translation: CASSSVQGRGEAFF.